The clone carrying this TCR beta chain appeared a single time. Trimming took off 2 bases at V and 9 bases at J, with 9 bases between the two ends. In germline, CDR1 is MNHNY, CDR2 SVGAGI (reference sequence). The length of the CDR3 is 12 residues. With a J-beta primer mix and a sample-barcoded 5' primer, a second PCR ran about 7 to 11 cycles. TCRdb ran MiXCR on the 5' RACE reads and lists one entry per CDR3 protein. The sample has 720,000 or so distinct CDR3 sequences, roughly 41% seen once; the top ten hold 30%. The data are from a study of blood T cells in healthy people across ages. The chain has TRBV6-6 and TRBJ2-3; D is unclear. Sample: blood. This TCR derives from a man at least 80 years old in good health. CDR3 sequence: CASSYDAGTQYF. The CDR3 DNA reads as TGTGCCAGCAGTTACGATGCAGGCACGCAGTATTTT.